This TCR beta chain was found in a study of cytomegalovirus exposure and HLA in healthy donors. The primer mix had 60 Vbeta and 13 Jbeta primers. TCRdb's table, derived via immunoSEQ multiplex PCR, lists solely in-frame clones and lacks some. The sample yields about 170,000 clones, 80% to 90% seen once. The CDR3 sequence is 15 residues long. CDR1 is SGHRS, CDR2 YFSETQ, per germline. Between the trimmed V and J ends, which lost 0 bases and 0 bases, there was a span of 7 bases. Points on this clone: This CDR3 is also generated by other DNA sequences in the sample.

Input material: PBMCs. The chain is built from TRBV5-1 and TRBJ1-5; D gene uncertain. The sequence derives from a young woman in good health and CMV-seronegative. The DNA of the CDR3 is TGCGCCAGCAGCTTGGGTGGGAGTAGCAATCAGCCCCAGCATTTT. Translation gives CASSLGGSSNQPQHF.